This T cell receptor (beta chain) was observed in a study of T cells in localized non-small cell lung cancer. Method: immunoSEQ multiplex PCR; TCRdb's copy keeps in-frame clones and lacks some. Of tens of thousands of clones detected, 65% to 90% appear once; the ten largest clones hold 6.5% to 10%. There are a few counts of this clone. The antigen is not known. Germline V gene lookup returns CDR1 LNHDA and CDR2 SQIVND (reference sequence). CDR3 length: 18 amino acids. The V gene lost 4 bases and the J gene lost 6 bases, with 24 bases spanning the gap. Findings of the study overall: Appearances in adjacent lung were noted for a median 57 of the top 100 tumor clones. Adjacent uninvolved lung had the highest clonality, suggesting focused antigen responses. Tumor samples were not multi-region, leaving intratumor heterogeneity unexcluded.

This clonotype originated in a man aged 35 to 70 with stage II lung adenocarcinoma. The V gene is TRBV19, the J gene TRBJ2-2; D tentatively fits TRBD1 or TRBD2 (6 bases each). This specimen consisted of PBMCs, obtained before any cancer treatment. CDR3 sequence: CASSTRENGGSTAGELFF. The CDR3 DNA follows: TGTGCCAGTAGTACGAGAGAGAACGGGGGCAGTACGGCCGGGGAGCTGTTTTTT.